This is a list of T cell receptor beta chains from one sample in a study of T cell repertoires in cytomegalovirus infection. TCRdb independently ran MiXCR on the reads; one entry per CDR3 protein. This sample has 200,000 to 300,000 distinct CDR3 sequences; roughly an eighth occur once, and the top ten carry about 1.5%. Sequenced material: PBMCs. All receptors come from a human donor in good health (CMV status not recorded). Some clones in this sample may be carry-over from other donors' samples. The conserved cysteine and the conserved F or W are not part of the CDR3 here.

ASSRDRINTEAF	TRBV6-2/TRBV6-3
SAKFEEWVTDTQY	TRBV20-1
ASTSVSYEQY	TRBV19
ASTRDGGGAYGYT	TRBV4-2
ASSQAFGTEFYNEQF	TRBV7-9
ASGAGNTDTQY	TRBV28
ASSYLVQETQY	TRBV6-2/TRBV6-3
ASSLATSGYYEQY	TRBV7-2
ASSVGPLNTEAF	TRBV9
ASSLSDGQTQY	TRBV27
ASSQRPDTQY	TRBV3-1
ASSFWLSGGEETQY	TRBV7-7
ASIEGVRSTEAF	TRBV19
ASAAGQGDSEETQY	TRBV2
ASSLQGDNYGYT	TRBV7-2
ASSLFSTQQRPDSYEQY	TRBV5-6
ASSSFVVSGRGETQY	TRBV7-2
ASSMDGVRTGELF	TRBV19
ASSLRGLAGDTQY	TRBV7-3
ASSIGQHSNTGELF	TRBV19
ASSQVVGSEAF	TRBV4-3
ASGLGVGSNQPQH	TRBV12-5
ASSLRGALYGYT	TRBV12-3/TRBV12-4
ASGLGQGDTEAF	TRBV12-5
ASSWTSGGTDTQY	TRBV5-1
SARDPGQKLYEQY	TRBV20-1
SAPPGTQGNTEAF	TRBV20-1
ASSKSGPQNIQY	TRBV7-2
ASSQGHALDADTQY	TRBV6-6
SASQGPGANVLT	TRBV20-1
ASSPQKETQY	TRBV12-3/TRBV12-4
ASSPRGDYNSPLH	TRBV12-3/TRBV12-4
ASTPGAVQETQY	TRBV7-2
ASGSFNSEAF	TRBV12-5
ASSLPQGTNEKLF	TRBV28
AISESTGNTIY	TRBV10-3
ASQGTEAF	TRBV6-1
ASSSTTPRGEQF	TRBV7-2
ASSPGPSRGEKLF	TRBV4-3
ASSLTSATYNEQF	TRBV7-9
ASSSGLPFRQQY	TRBV7-6
ASSPTVTGANVLT	TRBV9
ASTPGLAGGPSINEQF	TRBV6-6
ASSLNQGARGTQY	TRBV7-8
ASSRSSGDYEQY	TRBV7-8
ASRLQVGDTEAF	TRBV12-3/TRBV12-4
ASSLGQGVEQY	TRBV12-3/TRBV12-4
ASSPGLANYEQY	TRBV7-9
ASSWRTVYNEQF	TRBV12-3/TRBV12-4
ASSSGITNEKLF	TRBV28
ASSPPPLAGGPYEQY	TRBV5-4
ASSLDRQERYEQY	TRBV7-2
ASSFSDQPQH	TRBV7-9
ASSSDQGSHHEQY	TRBV6-1